Listed here are 17 T cell receptor beta chains from one sample, sequenced in a study of cytomegalovirus exposure and HLA in healthy donors. Clones were sequenced by immunoSEQ multiplex PCR, and TCRdb holds only the in-frame ones, with some missing. The table includes about 56,000 clones, around 94% detected once. Sequencing was done on a sample of PBMCs. Receptors were obtained from a young man in good health and CMV-seronegative.

This chain connects TRBV4-3 to TRBJ2-3; D is perhaps TRBD1 (5 bases). Germline V gene lookup returns CDR1 LGHNA and CDR2 YSLEER. V lost 1 base, J lost 2 bases, and 10 bases lay in between. This CDR3 comprises 15 residues. The CDR3 DNA reads TGCGCCAGCAGCCAAGTTGCAGGGTCCACAGATACGCAGTATTTT. Its translation: CASSQVAGSTDTQYF.

This chain connects TRBV6-5 to TRBJ2-7, with D possibly TRBD2 on 7 matching bases. Germline V lookup: CDR1 MNHEY, CDR2 SVGAGI. With 7 bases removed from V and 5 bases from J, the gap between germline ends came to 15 bases. This CDR3 has 13 amino acids. The CDR3 DNA sequence: TGTGCCAGCACCCGGGGGGCGCCCCACGAGCAGTACTTC. Its translation: CASTRGAPHEQYF.

The J gene is TRBJ2-3, the V gene TRBV4-1; D unclear. There are 15 residues in the CDR3. Trimming stripped 0 bases from V and 4 bases from J, with 11 bases between. Germline CDR1 reads MGHRA; CDR2 reads YSYEKL. The DNA for the CDR3 is TGCGCCAGCAGCCAAGATCCCCCAGTCTCAGATACGCAGTATTTT. This encodes CASSQDPPVSDTQYF.

This rearrangement joins TRBV19 to TRBJ2-3; perhaps TRBD2 as D (7 bases). The CDR3 totals 15 residues. V gave up 1 base and J gave up 2 bases, with 10 bases separating them. Germline lookup yields CDR1 LNHDA and CDR2 SQIVND (reference sequence). The CDR3, as DNA: TGTGCCAGTAGTATAGGGGGGGGCCACACAGATACGCAGTATTTT. Translated, it gives CASSIGGGHTDTQYF.

This chain links TRBV7-2 with TRBJ2-3; 16 bases fit TRBD2. The CDR3 runs 17 residues. The V gene end was trimmed by 5 bases and the J gene end by 7 bases; junction bases not matched to a gene: 9. Germline CDR1 reads SGHTA; CDR2 reads FQGNSA. CDR3 region: CASSPPGLAGGPNTQYF. The CDR3 DNA sequence: TGTGCCAGCAGCCCTCCGGGACTAGCGGGAGGGCCAAATACGCAGTATTTT.

The rearrangement uses TRBV9 and TRBJ2-1, with 10 positions matching TRBD2. Germline CDR1 is SGDLS and CDR2 is YYNGEE. This CDR3 has 17 residues. Losses at the gene ends were 0 bases for V and 4 bases for J; bases not matched to a gene: 7. CDR3 region: CASSVGSSGGLYNEQFF. CDR3 nucleotide sequence: TGTGCCAGCAGCGTAGGGTCTAGCGGGGGCCTGTACAATGAGCAGTTCTTC.

The CDR3 sequence: CASSPLAGGAYEQYF. Here the CDR3 DNA reads TGTGCCAGCAGCCCATTAGCGGGAGGAGCCTACGAGCAGTACTTC. This chain joins TRBV7-2 and TRBJ2-7; TRBD2 matches at 10 bases. Losses at the gene ends were 5 bases for V and 2 bases for J; bases not matched to a gene: 6. This CDR3 contains 15 residues. Germline V lookup: CDR1 SGHTA, CDR2 FQGNSA.

The V gene is TRBV5-8, the J gene TRBJ2-2, with 7 bases that match TRBD2. Germline values: CDR1 SGHTS, CDR2 YDEGEE. V was pared by 3 bases and J by 5 bases, with 4 bases of the junction left unmatched. This CDR3 is built from 14 residues. The CDR3 DNA sequence: TGTGCCAGCAGCTGGGAGGGACTTACCGGGGAGCTGTTTTTT. Protein product: CASSWEGLTGELFF.

The table lists this clone with a few counts. The V and J genes are TRBV2 and TRBJ1-5; TRBD1 aligns across 8 bases. CDR3 length: 11 amino acids. The germline V gene has CDR1 SNHLY and CDR2 FYNNEI. Unmatched junction bases numbered 1, after V lost 8 bases and J lost 7 bases. This CDR3 is CASAGGQPQHF. DNA of the CDR3: TGTGCCAGCGCAGGGGGCCAGCCCCAGCATTTT.

This sequence joins TRBV20-1 and TRBJ2-7; D is unclear. The germline CDR1 and CDR2 sequences are DFQATT and SNEGSKA (reference sequence). V gave up 2 bases and J gave up 4 bases, with 3 bases separating them. The CDR3 is 10 residues long. The CDR3 bases are TGCAGTGCTAGAATATACGAGCAGTACTTC. Its translation: CSARIYEQYF.

This rearrangement joins TRBV7-8 to TRBJ2-3; D is undetermined. This CDR3 comprises 11 residues. Trimming removed 5 bases at V and 6 bases at J, with 6 bases between. Germline CDR1 is SGHVS and CDR2 is FQNEAQ. The CDR3 DNA reads TGTGCCAGCAGCCCTAGGGATACGCAGTATTTT. This encodes CASSPRDTQYF.

This chain uses TRBV7-9 with TRBJ1-3; TRBD1 matches 7 bases. The CDR3 contains 16 residues. With 6 bases clipped from V and 0 bases from J, the junction kept 8 bases outside the gene matches. Per germline, CDR1 SEHNR and CDR2 FQNEAQ (reference sequence). The CDR3 is CASSSPSGGSGNTIYF. DNA for the CDR3: TGTGCCAGCAGTTCGCCCTCAGGGGGCTCTGGAAACACCATATATTTT.

This clone occurred once. The chain uses TRBV5-4 and TRBJ2-3; 9 positions match TRBD2. Trimming at V came to 1 base and at J to 4 bases, leaving 4 bases not matched to a gene. The germline V gene encodes CDR1 SGHNT and CDR2 YYREEE (reference sequence). This CDR3 has 15 amino acids. CDR3: CASSLRAGGPDTQYF. CDR3 coding DNA: TGTGCCAGCAGCTTGCGGGCGGGAGGGCCAGATACGCAGTATTTT.

The chain is built from TRBV2 and TRBJ1-2; D not certain. V lost 0 bases to trimming and J lost 8 bases, with 13 bases between them. CDR1 is SNHLY and CDR2 is FYNNEI in the germline V gene. The CDR3 runs to 14 residues. CDR3 residues: CASSEASGIYGYTF. The CDR3 DNA reads as TGTGCCAGCAGTGAAGCTTCCGGGATCTACGGCTACACCTTC.

The chain combines TRBV13 with TRBJ2-1; no reliable D call. This CDR3 has 14 residues. The V end lost 0 bases, the J end lost 7 bases, and 10 bases lay between the germline ends. The V gene's germline CDR1 is PRHDT and CDR2 FYEKMQ (reference sequence). CDR3 loop: CASSLGSGRNEQFF. The CDR3 DNA follows: TGTGCCAGCAGCTTAGGTTCAGGTAGGAATGAGCAGTTCTTC.

The J gene is TRBJ1-1, the V gene TRBV5-4; 8 bases are shared with TRBD1. J lost 8 bases, V lost 0 bases, and 9 bases had no gene match. Germline values: CDR1 SGHNT, CDR2 YYREEE (reference sequence). The CDR3 runs 15 residues. The CDR3 region is CASSLDQGAPREAFF. The DNA of the CDR3 is TGTGCCAGCAGCTTGGATCAGGGGGCGCCGCGGGAAGCTTTCTTT.

V usage is TRBV7-2 and J usage is TRBJ2-1, with 9 bases that match TRBD2. V was pared by 5 bases and J by 7 bases, with 9 bases of the junction left unmatched. The CDR3 covers 15 residues. In germline, CDR1 is SGHTA, CDR2 FQGNSA. The CDR3 DNA reads as TGTGCCAGCAGCCCGACGGGACTAGCTGGGAATGAGCAGTTCTTC. Translated: CASSPTGLAGNEQFF.